These 24 T cell receptor beta chains share one sample of origin, sequenced in a study of blood T cell repertoires in COVID-19. Repertoires were generated with immunoSEQ multiplex PCR, while TCRdb's copy carries only in-frame clones and drops some. The table lists about 200,000 clones, approximately 82% of them singletons, with 15% in the top ten. The specimen was PBMCs or T cells enriched from blood (not recorded which). Receptors originate from a man aged 40-49 years who had recovered from COVID-19.

The chain carries TRBV7-3 and TRBJ2-3, with TRBD2 matching over 8 bases. Germline V gives CDR1 SGHTA, CDR2 FQGTGA. The V segment lost 3 bases and the J segment 1 base; nucleotides outside the gene matches: 3. The CDR3 is made up of 15 amino acids. The chain's CDR3 is CASSLASGRTDTQYF. The DNA of the CDR3 is TGTGCCAGCAGCTTGGCTAGCGGGCGCACAGATACGCAGTATTTT.

The rearrangement joins TRBV15 to TRBJ2-7, with 9 bases fitting TRBD1. This CDR3 has 15 amino acids. Per the germline V gene, CDR1 is LNHNV and CDR2 is YYDKDF (reference sequence). V shed 1 base and J 4 bases; nucleotides not matched to a gene: 5. The CDR3 nucleotides read TGTGCCACCAGCAGAGGGACAGGGGAGAGGTACGAGCAGTACTTC. It specifies CATSRGTGERYEQYF.

The V and J genes are TRBV5-4 and TRBJ1-2; no clear D gene. The germline V and J ends were trimmed by 3 bases and 1 base, with 13 bases remaining between them. CDR1 SGHNT and CDR2 YYREEE come from the germline V gene (reference sequence). The CDR3 loop spans 15 amino acids. CDR3 nucleotide sequence: TGTGCCAGCAGCTCACCGGGTCGCTTTAACTATGGCTACACCTTC. Translation: CASSSPGRFNYGYTF.

The chain combines TRBV18 with TRBJ1-6; no clear D gene. The CDR3 length is 14 residues. Germline CDR1 is KGHSH and CDR2 is LQKENI. V was shortened by 5 bases and J by 10 bases, with 15 bases between the two germline ends. In DNA, the CDR3 is TGTGCCAGCTCAGGGGTGGTAGAGGGCTCACCCCTCCACTTT. The encoded protein is CASSGVVEGSPLHF.

The chain employs TRBV3-1 (or the pseudogene TRBV3-2) and TRBJ1-2, with 8 nucleotides matching TRBD1. CDR1 and CDR2 (germline): LGHDT, YNNKEL (reference sequence). The CDR3 totals 16 residues. Losses at the gene ends were 4 bases for V and 7 bases for J; bases not matched to a gene: 14. In DNA, the CDR3 is TGTGCCAGCAGCCCAATCGGCCGGCAGGGGGCGGGTGGCTACACCTTC. The encoded protein is CASSPIGRQGAGGYTF.

V and J are TRBV19 and TRBJ2-2; TRBD1 matches 7 bases. The CDR3 spans 14 residues. The junction had 7 bases not matched to a gene; V was cut back by 4 bases and J by 8 bases. CDR1 is LNHDA and CDR2 is SQIVND in the germline V gene (reference sequence). The CDR3 sequence: CASSRTGARGELFF. In DNA, the CDR3 is TGTGCCAGTAGTAGGACAGGAGCGAGGGGGGAGCTGTTTTTT.

The gene calls are TRBV7-9 and TRBJ2-5; 8 bases are a match to TRBD2. Germline CDR1 and CDR2: SEHNR and FQNEAQ (reference sequence). This CDR3 is built from 15 residues. J lost 1 base, V lost 1 base, and 2 bases had no gene match. The CDR3 spells CASSLDGTSQETQYF. The CDR3 DNA is TGTGCCAGCAGCTTAGACGGGACTAGCCAAGAGACCCAGTACTTC.

The J gene is TRBJ1-5, the V gene TRBV5-1; 10 bases align to TRBD1. The CDR3 covers 13 residues. Looked up from germline, CDR1 is SGHRS and CDR2 is YFSETQ. V was pared by 4 bases and J by 7 bases, with 2 bases of the junction left unmatched. The CDR3 DNA sequence: TGCGCCAGCAGCCCGACAGGGGGCCAGCCCCAGCATTTT. This translates into CASSPTGGQPQHF.

The chain links TRBV19 to TRBJ1-5; 8 bases align to TRBD1. This CDR3 is built from 17 residues. The trim removed 3 bases at V and 4 bases at J, leaving 11 bases unmatched. Germline V gene lookup returns CDR1 LNHDA and CDR2 SQIVND (reference sequence). Here the CDR3 DNA reads TGTGCCAGTAGTATGGCGGGACAGGTCAGCCGAAATCAGCCCCAGCATTTT. It is translated as CASSMAGQVSRNQPQHF. Complete variable domain (other parts from reference TRBV19 and TRBJ1-5): DGGITQSPKYLFRKEGQNVTLSCEQNLNHDAMYWYRQDPGQGLRLIYYSQIVNDFQKGDIAEGYSVSREKKESFPLTVTSAQKNPTAFYLCASSMAGQVSRNQPQHFGDGTRLSIL.

With regard to this clone: The identical CDR3 is also encoded by other nucleotide sequences in the sample. The J gene is TRBJ1-2, the V gene TRBV27, with TRBD1 matching over 7 bases. Germline CDR1 reads MNHEY; CDR2 reads SMNVEV (reference sequence). V gave up 2 bases and J gave up 8 bases; unmatched junction bases: 2. The CDR3 consists of 12 residues. CDR3 region: CASSLTGDGYTF. The CDR3 nucleotides are TGTGCCAGCAGTTTAACAGGGGACGGCTACACCTTC.

This clone was observed a single time. V gene TRBV30 combines with J gene TRBJ1-1, with 7 positions matching TRBD1. The CDR3 consists of 13 residues. Germline CDR1 is GTSNPN and CDR2 is SVGIG (reference sequence). Trimming at V came to 8 bases and at J to 4 bases, leaving 10 bases not matched to a gene. In nucleotides, the CDR3 is TGTGCCGGTGACAGGGCGCAGACCACTGAAGCTTTCTTT. The encoded protein is CAGDRAQTTEAFF.

The J gene is TRBJ2-1, the V gene TRBV28; the D gene is possibly TRBD1 (6 bases). CDR1 and CDR2 (germline): MDHEN, SYDVKM. The V gene lost 7 bases and the J gene lost 6 bases, with 7 bases spanning the gap. This CDR3 contains 11 residues. The CDR3 sequence is CASTTGNEQFF. CDR3 in DNA: TGTGCCAGCACGACAGGCAATGAGCAGTTCTTC.

J is TRBJ2-2 and V is TRBV6-5; 12 bases are a match to TRBD2. The CDR3 consists of 15 residues. Trimming at V came to 11 bases and at J to 8 bases, leaving 12 bases not matched to a gene. The germline V gene encodes CDR1 MNHEY and CDR2 SVGAGI. CDR3 nucleotide sequence: TGTGCCGGAGGCCGGCTAGCGGGAGGGCATGGGGAGCTGTTTTTT. Encoded protein: CAGGRLAGGHGELFF.

The J gene is TRBJ2-2, the V gene TRBV7-3, with D uncertain. V was trimmed by 2 bases and J by 1 base, leaving 5 bases between them. Germline V gene data show CDR1 as SGHTA and CDR2 as FQGTGA. This CDR3 is built from 14 residues. CDR3 residues: CASSLLVNTGELFF. The CDR3 DNA reads TGTGCCAGCAGCTTATTAGTGAACACCGGGGAGCTGTTTTTT.

V gene TRBV6-1 combines with J gene TRBJ1-4; D gene uncertain. The CDR3 has 14 amino acids. Deletions cut 3 bases from V and 7 bases from J, with 12 bases between. Germline-derived CDR1 and CDR2 are MNHNS and SASEGT. The chain's CDR3 is CASSEGGKAEKLFF. CDR3 nucleotides: TGTGCCAGCAGTGAGGGAGGGAAGGCTGAAAAACTGTTTTTT.

This chain connects TRBV7-8 to TRBJ1-1, with D possibly being TRBD1 (6 bases). CDR3 size: 15 residues. Trimming shortened V by 1 base and J by 0 bases, and 9 bases separated the two germline ends. Per germline, CDR1 SGHVS and CDR2 FQNEAQ. For the CDR3, the DNA is TGTGCCAGCAGCTTAGAGGGGGTGATGAACACTGAAGCTTTCTTT. Its protein is CASSLEGVMNTEAFF. The variable domain in full, with the rest retrieved from reference TRBV7-8 and TRBJ1-1, is GAGVSQSPRYKVAKRGQDVALRCDPISGHVSLFWYQQALGQGPEFLTYFQNEAQLDKSGLPSDRFFAERPEGSVSTLKIQRTQQEDSAVYLCASSLEGVMNTEAFFGQGTRLTVV.

This clone was found a few times. The chain is built from TRBV18 and TRBJ1-1; 9 bases agree with TRBD1. Germline CDR1 and CDR2: KGHSH and LQKENI. V was clipped by 6 bases and J by 5 bases; unmatched bases: 4. The CDR3 totals 13 residues. CDR3 region: CASSPGQGTEAFF. The CDR3 DNA reads as TGTGCCAGCTCCCCGGGACAGGGAACTGAAGCTTTCTTT.

V usage is TRBV9 and J usage is TRBJ2-7, with 7 bases fitting TRBD1. Trimming took 0 bases from V and 2 from J; bases not matched to a gene: 8. The V gene's germline CDR1 is SGDLS and CDR2 YYNGEE. CDR3 size: 16 residues. CDR3: CASSVDTGVTPYEQYF. The CDR3 DNA sequence: TGTGCCAGCAGCGTAGACACAGGGGTCACCCCCTACGAGCAGTACTTC. Filled out from reference TRBV9 and TRBJ2-7, the complete variable domain reads DSGVTQTPKHLITATGQRVTLRCSPRSGDLSVYWYQQSLDQGLQFLIQYYNGEERAKGNILERFSAQQFPDLHSELNLSSLELGDSALYFCASSVDTGVTPYEQYFGPGTRLTVT.

The V call is TRBV9, the J call TRBJ1-6, with 7 positions matching TRBD1. The length of the CDR3 is 15 residues. V lost 0 bases to trimming and J lost 8 bases; unmatched junction nucleotides: 5. The germline CDR1 and CDR2 sequences are SGDLS and YYNGEE. For the CDR3, the DNA is TGTGCCAGCAGCGTAGACTCAGGGGGGCATTCACCCCTCCACTTT. Its translation: CASSVDSGGHSPLHF.

The chain links TRBV7-8 to TRBJ2-1; a possible D gene is TRBD2 (6 bases). CDR1 SGHVS and CDR2 FQNEAQ come from the germline V gene. The CDR3 loop spans 16 amino acids. Between the trimmed V and J ends, which lost 5 bases and 1 base, there was a span of 15 bases. The CDR3 DNA reads TGTGCCAGCAGCCTAACCTTCGGGGGTTCCTACAATGAGCAGTTCTTC. Amino acid sequence: CASSLTFGGSYNEQFF.

J is TRBJ1-4 and V is TRBV2; D possibly corresponds to TRBD1 (5 bases). Germline lookup yields CDR1 SNHLY and CDR2 FYNNEI. Deletions cut 6 bases from V and 8 bases from J, with 16 bases between. The CDR3 contains 14 residues. DNA for the CDR3: TGTGCCAGCAGGCCGACTTTTCAGGGCGAAAAACTGTTTTTT. It yields the protein CASRPTFQGEKLFF.

The rearrangement joins TRBV6-5 to TRBJ1-2; 8 bases are shared with TRBD1. CDR3 length: 14 amino acids. CDR1 and CDR2 from the germline V gene are MNHEY and SVGAGI. With V trimmed by 6 bases and J by 5 bases, 8 bases remained unmatched. This CDR3 reads CASRMDRDRYGYTF. CDR3 DNA: TGTGCCAGCAGGATGGACAGGGACCGATATGGCTACACCTTC.

This clone was picked up many times. The chain combines TRBV15 with TRBJ1-1; D uncertain. Germline lookup yields CDR1 LNHNV and CDR2 YYDKDF (reference sequence). V lost 5 bases to trimming and J lost 3 bases, with 22 bases between them. This CDR3 has 17 residues. This chain's CDR3 is CATSSRGSSGEYTEAFF. The DNA for the CDR3 is TGTGCCACCAGCTCCCGGGGAAGCTCTGGGGAGTACACTGAAGCTTTCTTT.

The rearrangement uses TRBV7-9 and TRBJ1-2; no definite D call. Deletions cut 2 bases from V and 4 bases from J, with 17 bases between. CDR1 is SEHNR and CDR2 is FQNEAQ in the germline V gene (reference sequence). The CDR3 loop spans 16 amino acids. The CDR3 is CASSLTTGSSGYGYTF. The CDR3 DNA is TGTGCCAGCAGCTTAACCACGGGGTCCTCTGGCTATGGCTACACCTTC.